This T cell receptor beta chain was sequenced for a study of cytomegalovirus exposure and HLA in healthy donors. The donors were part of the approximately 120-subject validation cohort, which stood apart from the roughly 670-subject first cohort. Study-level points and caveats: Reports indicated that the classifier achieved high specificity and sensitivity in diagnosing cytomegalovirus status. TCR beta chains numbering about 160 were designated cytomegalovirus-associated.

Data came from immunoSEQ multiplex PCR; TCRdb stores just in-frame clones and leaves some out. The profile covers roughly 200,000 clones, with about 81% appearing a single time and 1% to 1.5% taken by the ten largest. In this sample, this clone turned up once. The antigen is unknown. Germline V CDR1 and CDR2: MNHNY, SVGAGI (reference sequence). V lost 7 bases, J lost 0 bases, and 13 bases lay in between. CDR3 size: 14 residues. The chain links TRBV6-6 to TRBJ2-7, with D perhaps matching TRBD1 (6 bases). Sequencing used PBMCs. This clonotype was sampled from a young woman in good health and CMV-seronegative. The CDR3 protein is CASKWQGSSYEQYF. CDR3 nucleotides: TGTGCCAGCAAGTGGCAGGGGTCCTCCTACGAGCAGTACTTC.